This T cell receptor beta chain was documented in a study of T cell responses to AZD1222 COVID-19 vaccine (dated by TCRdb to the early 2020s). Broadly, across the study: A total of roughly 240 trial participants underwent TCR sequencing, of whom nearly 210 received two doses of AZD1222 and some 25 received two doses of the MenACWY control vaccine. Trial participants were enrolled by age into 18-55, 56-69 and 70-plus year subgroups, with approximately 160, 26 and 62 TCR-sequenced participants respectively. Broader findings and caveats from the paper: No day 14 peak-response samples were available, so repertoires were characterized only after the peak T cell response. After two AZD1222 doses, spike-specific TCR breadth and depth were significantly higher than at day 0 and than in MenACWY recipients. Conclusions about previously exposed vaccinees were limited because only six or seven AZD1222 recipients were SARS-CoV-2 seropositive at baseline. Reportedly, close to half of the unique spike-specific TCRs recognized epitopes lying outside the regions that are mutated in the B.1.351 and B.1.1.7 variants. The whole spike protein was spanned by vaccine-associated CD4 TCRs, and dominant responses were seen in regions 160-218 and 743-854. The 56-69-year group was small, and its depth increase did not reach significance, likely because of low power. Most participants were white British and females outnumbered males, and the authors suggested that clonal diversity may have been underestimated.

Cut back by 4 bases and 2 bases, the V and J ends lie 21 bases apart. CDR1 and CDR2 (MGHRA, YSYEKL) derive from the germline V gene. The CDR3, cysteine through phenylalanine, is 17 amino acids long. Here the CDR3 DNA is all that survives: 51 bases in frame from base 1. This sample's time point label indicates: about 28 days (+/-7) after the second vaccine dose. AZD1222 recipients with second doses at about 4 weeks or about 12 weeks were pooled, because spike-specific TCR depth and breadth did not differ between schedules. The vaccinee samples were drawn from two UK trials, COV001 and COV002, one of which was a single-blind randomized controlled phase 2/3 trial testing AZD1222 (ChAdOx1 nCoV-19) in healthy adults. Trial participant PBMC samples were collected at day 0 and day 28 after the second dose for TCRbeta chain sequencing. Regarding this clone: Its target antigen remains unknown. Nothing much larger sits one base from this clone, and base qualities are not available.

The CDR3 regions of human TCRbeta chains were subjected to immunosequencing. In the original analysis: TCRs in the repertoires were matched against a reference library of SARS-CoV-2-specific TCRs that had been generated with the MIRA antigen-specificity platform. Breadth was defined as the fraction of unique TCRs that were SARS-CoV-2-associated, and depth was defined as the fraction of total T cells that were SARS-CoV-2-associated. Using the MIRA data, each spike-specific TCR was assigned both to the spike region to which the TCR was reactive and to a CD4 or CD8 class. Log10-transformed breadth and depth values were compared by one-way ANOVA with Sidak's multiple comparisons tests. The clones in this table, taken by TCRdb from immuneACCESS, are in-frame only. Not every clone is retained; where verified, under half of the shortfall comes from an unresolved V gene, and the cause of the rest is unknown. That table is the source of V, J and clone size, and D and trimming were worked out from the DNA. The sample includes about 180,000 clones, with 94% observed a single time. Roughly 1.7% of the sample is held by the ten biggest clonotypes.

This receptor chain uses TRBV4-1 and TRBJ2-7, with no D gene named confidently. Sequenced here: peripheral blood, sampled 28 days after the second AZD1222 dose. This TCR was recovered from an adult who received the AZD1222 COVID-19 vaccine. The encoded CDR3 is CASSPRPRDPTAYEQYF. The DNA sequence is TGCGCCAGCAGCCCGCGCCCTCGAGACCCAACAGCCTACGAGCAGTACTTC.